These 31 T cell receptor beta chains were sequenced from one sample in a study of cytomegalovirus exposure and HLA in healthy donors. PCR involved 60 Vbeta and 13 Jbeta primers. TCRdb's copy holds only in-frame clones and misses some; the assay was immunoSEQ multiplex PCR. Of roughly 200,000 clones listed, 80% to 90% are singletons. Material: PBMCs. These receptors came from a young man in good health and CMV-seronegative.

The chain recombines TRBV9 with TRBJ2-3; D is perhaps TRBD2 (6 bases). The CDR3 is made up of 14 amino acids. Germline assignment: CDR1 SGDLS and CDR2 YYNGEE. Between the trimmed V and J ends, which lost 0 bases and 6 bases, there was a span of 11 bases. The CDR3 reads CASSVVEGRDTQYF. CDR3 sequence (DNA): TGTGCCAGCAGCGTAGTGGAGGGTAGGGATACGCAGTATTTT.

This clone was counted between two and nine times. The chain recombines TRBV5-1 with TRBJ2-7; D unclear. CDR1 SGHRS and CDR2 YFSETQ come from the germline V gene. Trimming pared 1 base from V and 4 bases from J, leaving 6 bases between. This CDR3 spans 12 amino acids. CDR3 sequence reads: CASSLNKYEQYF. The DNA for the CDR3 is TGCGCCAGCAGCTTGAACAAGTACGAGCAGTACTTC. The variable domain in full, completed from reference TRBV5-1 and TRBJ2-7, reads KAGVTQTPRYLIKTRGQQVTLSCSPISGHRSVSWYQQTPGQGLQFLFEYFSETQRNKGNFPGRFSGRQFSNSRSEMNVSTLELGDSALYLCASSLNKYEQYFGPGTRLTVT.

The J gene is TRBJ1-6, the V gene TRBV9; 7 bases are shared with TRBD1. Per germline, CDR1 SGDLS and CDR2 YYNGEE. The CDR3 has 14 amino acids. The V and J ends lost 2 bases and 7 bases, in that order; junction bases with no gene match: 3. The CDR3 DNA reads TGTGCCAGCAGCGTGACAGGGATGAATTCACCCCTCCACTTT. Translation: CASSVTGMNSPLHF.

The J gene is TRBJ2-1, the V gene TRBV5-1; TRBD2 might be the D (5 bases). This CDR3 has 17 residues. Germline lookup yields CDR1 SGHRS and CDR2 YFSETQ. Trimming removed 5 bases at V and 7 bases at J, with 25 bases between. The CDR3 DNA is TGCGCCAGCAGTCGAAACCCCTCGGACCTAGCTCGGAATGAGCAGTTCTTC. Protein product: CASSRNPSDLARNEQFF.

The CDR3 protein is CASSIDLLDRVAEQFF. The CDR3 bases are TGTGCCAGTAGTATAGATCTACTAGATAGGGTGGCTGAGCAGTTCTTC. The chain uses TRBV19 and TRBJ2-1; a possible D gene is TRBD2 (5 bases). This CDR3 region has 16 residues. Germline-derived CDR1 and CDR2 are LNHDA and SQIVND (reference sequence). With 0 bases removed from V and 9 bases from J, the gap between germline ends came to 18 bases.

This rearrangement joins TRBV13 to TRBJ1-3; 8 bases agree with TRBD1. CDR1 is PRHDT and CDR2 is FYEKMQ in the germline V gene (reference sequence). The CDR3 contains 16 residues. J was trimmed by 2 bases and V by 1 base; bases with no gene match: 4. The CDR3 spells CASSLVRTGTGNTIYF. CDR3 in DNA: TGTGCCAGCAGCTTAGTTCGGACAGGGACTGGAAACACCATATATTTT.

The J gene is TRBJ2-7, the V gene TRBV5-1; a weak D match, TRBD1 (6 bases). The CDR3 has 12 residues. Germline lookup yields CDR1 SGHRS and CDR2 YFSETQ. V gave up 5 bases and J gave up 5 bases, with 11 bases separating them. The CDR3 DNA reads TGCGCCAGCAGAGAACAGGGCGACGAGCAGTACTTC. Protein sequence: CASREQGDEQYF.

This clone was detected only a few times. The chain combines TRBV7-2 with TRBJ2-7, with D unresolved. CDR3 length: 13 residues. The V end was cut by 2 bases, the J end by 4 bases, with 9 bases between. The germline gives CDR1 SGHTA, CDR2 FQGNSA. CDR3 in DNA: TGTGCCAGCAGCTTATCGGAGTGGTACGAGCAGTACTTC. Translation gives CASSLSEWYEQYF.

J is TRBJ2-5 and V is TRBV6-6; D is possibly TRBD2 (6 bases). The J call may be in error: the DNA end matches TRBJ2-7 better. From germline, CDR1 is MNHNY and CDR2 SVGAGI (reference sequence). The CDR3 length is 14 residues. CDR3 region: CASRAEGSSYEQYF. CDR3 sequence (DNA): TGTGCCAGCAGGGCGGAGGGGAGCTCCTACGAGCAGTACTTC.

This chain joins TRBV29-1 and TRBJ1-3; D unclear. V was pared by 7 bases and J by 0 bases, with 19 bases between. CDR1 is SQVTM, CDR2 ANQGSEA, per germline. The CDR3 is made up of 16 amino acids. The CDR3 loop is CSARGAPSSSGNTIYF. The CDR3, as DNA: TGCAGCGCCAGAGGAGCCCCGTCAAGCTCTGGAAACACCATATATTTT.

The rearrangement uses TRBV28 and TRBJ1-3; a possible D gene is TRBD1 (5 bases). Germline CDR1 reads MDHEN; CDR2 reads SYDVKM. V was pared by 6 bases and J by 8 bases, with 20 bases between. The CDR3 is made up of 15 amino acids. Here the CDR3 reads CASSELGGISDTIYF. DNA for the CDR3: TGTGCCAGCAGCGAGCTTGGGGGGATATCAGACACCATATATTTT.

The V and J genes are TRBV5-6 and TRBJ1-2; weak D call: TRBD1 (6 bases). Germline CDR1 reads SGHDT; CDR2 reads YYEEEE. Trimming removed 4 bases from V and 6 bases from J, with 16 bases in between. The CDR3 covers 14 residues. The CDR3 sequence is CASSEGGGTDGYTF. CDR3 sequence (DNA): TGTGCCAGCAGCGAGGGGGGAGGGACGGATGGCTACACCTTC. Variable domain in full (rest from reference TRBV5-6 and TRBJ1-2): DAGVTQSPTHLIKTRGQQVTLRCSPKSGHDTVSWYQQALGQGPQFIFQYYEEEERQRGNFPDRFSGHQFPNYSSELNVNALLLGDSALYLCASSEGGGTDGYTFGSGTRLTVV.

The chain uses TRBV5-1 and TRBJ2-7, with 7 nucleotides matching TRBD1. V shed 10 bases and J 4 bases; nucleotides not matched to a gene: 14. The germline CDR1 and CDR2 sequences are SGHRS and YFSETQ. The CDR3 loop spans 14 amino acids. The CDR3 sequence is CACFKQKGAYEQYF. DNA for the CDR3: TGCGCCTGTTTCAAGCAGAAGGGGGCATACGAGCAGTACTTC.

V usage is TRBV7-2 and J usage is TRBJ1-6; the D is unclear. The length of the CDR3 is 12 residues. Trimming pared 6 bases from V and 10 bases from J, leaving 10 bases between. The germline V gene has CDR1 SGHTA and CDR2 FQGNSA. This CDR3 is CASSLPGSPLHF. The CDR3 nucleotides read TGTGCCAGCAGTCTCCCAGGCTCACCCCTCCACTTT.

On this clone: The junction and the germline gene differ at one end; a read error may be behind it. The chain links TRBV2 to TRBJ1-2; D unresolved. The CDR3 runs to 13 residues. CDR1 SNHLY and CDR2 FYNNEI come from the germline V gene. The CDR3 is CASSSTANHGYTF. The CDR3 coding sequence is TGTGCCAGCAGTTCAACAGCTAACCATGGCTACACCTTC.

Note on this clone: The sample holds other DNA sequences that translate to the same CDR3. The chain has TRBV19 and TRBJ1-5; 8 positions match TRBD1. Trimming cost V 0 bases and J 4 bases; bases outside gene matches: 2. This CDR3 is built from 15 residues. Per the germline V gene, CDR1 is LNHDA and CDR2 is SQIVND (reference sequence). CDR3 sequence reads: CASSIDRGRNQPQHF. CDR3 bases: TGTGCCAGTAGTATAGACAGGGGGCGGAATCAGCCCCAGCATTTT.

The rearrangement joins TRBV7-2 to TRBJ2-1, with D uncertain. V dropped 2 bases and J dropped 6 bases, with 8 bases sitting between them. The length of the CDR3 is 13 residues. Germline V gene data show CDR1 as SGHTA and CDR2 as FQGNSA. The CDR3 protein is CASSLFVSNEQFF. The CDR3 DNA reads TGTGCCAGCAGCTTATTTGTCAGCAATGAGCAGTTCTTC.

The chain recombines TRBV19 with TRBJ1-1, with D perhaps TRBD1 (6 bases). CDR3 length: 15 residues. The germline CDR1 and CDR2 sequences are LNHDA and SQIVND (reference sequence). V gave up 7 bases and J gave up 0 bases, with 15 bases separating them. As DNA, the CDR3 is TGTGCCAGTACCATTCAGGGGCCCATGAACACTGAAGCTTTCTTT. This gives the protein CASTIQGPMNTEAFF.

The chain uses TRBV5-8 and TRBJ1-5; the match to TRBD1 covers 8 bases. J was trimmed by 1 base and V by 4 bases; bases with no gene match: 4. CDR1 SGHTS and CDR2 YDEGEE come from the germline V gene. The CDR3 spans 15 residues. Here the CDR3 DNA reads TGTGCCAGCAGCAGAGACAGGGGAAGCAATCAGCCCCAGCATTTT. Translating gives CASSRDRGSNQPQHF.

CDR3 region: CASSLGIDRGHTGEQFF. CDR3 DNA: TGTGCCAGCAGCTTGGGTATTGACAGGGGGCACACGGGTGAGCAGTTCTTC. The V gene is TRBV5-4, the J gene TRBJ2-1; 10 nucleotides line up with TRBD1. Trimming removed 0 bases from V and 9 bases from J; junction bases left unmatched: 12. The V gene's germline CDR1 is SGHNT and CDR2 YYREEE (reference sequence). The CDR3 covers 17 residues.

The chain is built from TRBV4-2 and TRBJ2-5, with TRBD2 matching 8 bases. The CDR3 spans 18 residues. With 0 bases clipped from V and 4 bases from J, the junction kept 13 bases outside the gene matches. CDR1 is LGHNA and CDR2 is YNFKEQ in the germline V gene. The CDR3 sequence: CASSQDGSQRGTVETQYF. In nucleotides, the CDR3 is TGTGCCAGCAGCCAAGACGGAAGCCAGCGGGGGACGGTAGAGACCCAGTACTTC.

The J gene is TRBJ1-2, the V gene TRBV9; 9 bases agree with TRBD1. The CDR3 totals 16 residues. V was pared by 0 bases and J by 2 bases, with 5 bases of the junction left unmatched. CDR1 and CDR2 from the germline V gene are SGDLS and YYNGEE. DNA for the CDR3: TGTGCCAGCAGCGTAGGGGGGACAGGGTTGAACTATGGCTACACCTTC. This translates into CASSVGGTGLNYGYTF. Full variable domain (outside the CDR3, taken from reference TRBV9 and TRBJ1-2): DSGVTQTPKHLITATGQRVTLRCSPRSGDLSVYWYQQSLDQGLQFLIQYYNGEERAKGNILERFSAQQFPDLHSELNLSSLELGDSALYFCASSVGGTGLNYGYTFGSGTRLTVV.

Note on this clone: The germline gene is not matched at one end of the junction; a read error may be the cause. The chain links TRBV18 to TRBJ1-2; D gene uncertain. The CDR3 covers 16 residues. Germline V CDR1 and CDR2: KGHSH, LQKENI. The CDR3 reads CASSPPSSAGFYSYTF. For the CDR3, the DNA is TGTGCCAGCTCACCACCGTCCAGCGCGGGCTTCTATAGCTACACCTTC.

This clone was observed a handful of times. This rearrangement joins TRBV7-8 to TRBJ2-3; unclear D gene. The length of the CDR3 is 12 residues. Germline V gene lookup returns CDR1 SGHVS and CDR2 FQNEAQ. Trimming took 3 bases from V and 6 from J, leaving 7 bases between them. The CDR3 DNA is TGTGCCAGCAGCTTCGACACGGATACGCAGTATTTT. Amino acid sequence: CASSFDTDTQYF.

The chain employs TRBV14 and TRBJ2-2, with D possibly being TRBD2 (5 bases). This CDR3 spans 16 amino acids. Germline assignment: CDR1 SGHDN and CDR2 FVKESK. The ends were cut back, 0 bases at V and 0 bases at J, with 8 bases in the middle. Here the CDR3 DNA reads TGTGCCAGCAGCCAAGATCCGAGGGCGAACACCGGGGAGCTGTTTTTT. Translation gives CASSQDPRANTGELFF.

The chain combines TRBV11-3 with TRBJ2-5, with 15 bases identical to TRBD2. The CDR3 is 16 amino acids. CDR1 SGHNT and CDR2 YENEEA come from the germline V gene. After removal of 5 bases from V and 5 bases from J, the junction contained 6 bases not matched to a gene. CDR3: CASSRTSGGAGETQYF. In nucleotides, the CDR3 is TGTGCCAGCAGCCGGACTAGCGGGGGGGCGGGCGAGACCCAGTACTTC.

The rearrangement joins TRBV14 to TRBJ2-7; TRBD1 matches at 8 bases. The CDR3 sequence is 16 residues long. V lost 5 bases to trimming and J lost 0 bases; unmatched junction nucleotides: 9. Germline V gives CDR1 SGHDN, CDR2 FVKESK. The CDR3 coding sequence is TGTGCCAGCAGCTATAGGACAGGGACCAGCTCCTACGAGCAGTACTTC. It specifies CASSYRTGTSSYEQYF.

This chain connects TRBV28 to TRBJ1-5; 7 nucleotides line up with TRBD1. Germline CDR1 and CDR2: MDHEN and SYDVKM. The J segment lost 1 base and the V segment lost 3 bases, leaving 3 bases of the junction unmatched. The CDR3 is 15 residues long. The CDR3 DNA sequence: TGTGCCAGCAGTTTGGTAGGGGGCAGCAATCAGCCCCAGCATTTT. As protein: CASSLVGGSNQPQHF.

The CDR3 sequence is CASSLEGTGGRTQYF. CDR3 in DNA: TGTGCCAGCAGCTTGGAAGGGACAGGGGGGAGAACCCAGTACTTC. V and J are TRBV5-4 and TRBJ2-5; 11 bases map to TRBD1. This CDR3 region has 15 residues. V trimming: 0 bases; J trimming: 8 bases; junction bases outside the gene matches: 6. Germline CDR1 and CDR2: SGHNT and YYREEE (reference sequence).

The chain combines TRBV7-9 with TRBJ1-2, with D perhaps matching TRBD1 (5 bases). Germline CDR1 and CDR2: SEHNR and FQNEAQ (reference sequence). With 0 bases removed from V and 6 bases from J, the gap between germline ends came to 17 bases. The CDR3 extends over 16 amino acids. The CDR3 reads CASSLAGGGTQDGYTF. In nucleotides, the CDR3 is TGTGCCAGCAGCTTAGCGGGCGGAGGGACGCAAGATGGCTACACCTTC.

The gene calls are TRBV6-1 and TRBJ2-5; TRBD2 might be the D (5 bases). Trimming removed 8 bases at V and 5 bases at J, with 9 bases between. The germline gives CDR1 MNHNS, CDR2 SASEGT. This CDR3 has 11 amino acids. The CDR3 loop reads CASPRGETQYF. The CDR3 DNA reads TGTGCCAGCCCCCGAGGGGAGACCCAGTACTTC.